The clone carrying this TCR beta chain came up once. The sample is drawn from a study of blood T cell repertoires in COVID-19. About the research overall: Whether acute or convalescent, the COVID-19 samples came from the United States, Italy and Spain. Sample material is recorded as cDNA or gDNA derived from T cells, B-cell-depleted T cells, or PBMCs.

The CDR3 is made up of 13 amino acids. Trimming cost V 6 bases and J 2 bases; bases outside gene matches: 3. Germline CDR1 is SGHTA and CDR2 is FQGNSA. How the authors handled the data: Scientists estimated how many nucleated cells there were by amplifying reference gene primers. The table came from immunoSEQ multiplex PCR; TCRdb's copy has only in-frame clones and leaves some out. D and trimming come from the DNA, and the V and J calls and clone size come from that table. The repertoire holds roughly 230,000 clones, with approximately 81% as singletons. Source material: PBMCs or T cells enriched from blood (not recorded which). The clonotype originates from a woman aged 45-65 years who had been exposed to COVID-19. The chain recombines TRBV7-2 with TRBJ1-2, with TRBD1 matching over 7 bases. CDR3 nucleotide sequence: TGTGCCAGCAGATTACAGGGGAACTATGGCTACACCTTC. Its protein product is CASRLQGNYGYTF.